The sequence of this TCR beta chain was determined in a study of T cells in Graves' hyperthyroidism and ophthalmopathy. CDR3 length equals 14 residues. V gave up 5 bases and J gave up 0 bases, with 11 bases separating them. The germline gives CDR1 MNHNS, CDR2 SASEGT. This clonotype came up many times. Amplified regions were TCR beta CDR3 sequences from RNA transcripts. An initial round of RT-PCR targeting the TCR CDR3 relied on the HTBI primer set. One entry per CDR3 protein, called by TCRdb with MiXCR from the multiplex PCR reads. Here the sample spans about 550,000 distinct CDR3 sequences, less than 25% being singletons. Criteria for exclusion of patients were uncontrolled infection, other autoimmune disease, pregnancy or lactation.

The genes are TRBV6-1 and TRBJ2-7; D remains ambiguous. Sequencing was performed on blood. The clonotype originates from a man between 18 and 29 years old with Graves' hyperthyroidism. This CDR3 is CASSIGYSSYEQYF. CDR3 in DNA: TGTGCCAGCAGTATTGGGTATAGCTCCTACGAGCAGTACTTC.